These 7 T cell receptor beta chains share one sample of origin, sequenced in a study of T cell clonality in common variable immunodeficiency. Profiled with immunoSEQ multiplex PCR; TCRdb holds only in-frame clones, not every one. The sample offers under 35,000 clones and no singletons, the top ten holding about 4%. Sequencing used peripheral blood mononuclear cells. These receptors all come from a person between 18 and 70 years old in good health.

A note on this clone: Sequencing ends 3 residues short of the CDR3 end; the germline J gene provides the rest. The chain carries TRBV6-2 or TRBV6-3 and TRBJ2-4; D may be TRBD2 (5 bases). This CDR3 comprises 13 residues. Germline assignment: CDR1 MNHEY and CDR2 SVGEGT. The CDR3 bases that were read are TGTGCCAGCAGTTATCCAGGAGGCTATGGT. It translates to CASSYPGGYG. The full CDR3 protein is CASSYPGGYGQYF.

This clone was detected a few times. Possible read error: a much larger clone is one base away. The read comes to an end 3 residues before the CDR3 does, leaving the germline J gene to fill in the end. The chain uses TRBV7-8 and TRBJ2-7, with TRBD1 identical over 9 bases. The J segment lost 3 bases and the V segment lost 7 bases, leaving 13 bases of the junction unmatched. Per germline, CDR1 SGHVS and CDR2 FQNEAQ. The length of the CDR3 is 16 residues. CDR3 DNA, as far as it was read: TGTGCCAGCATCCCTACAAACCGGGACAGGGACTACGAG. Amino acids: CASIPTNRDRDYE. In full, the CDR3 is CASIPTNRDRDYEQYF.

This clone appeared many times. The read comes to an end 3 residues before the CDR3 does, leaving the germline J gene to fill in the end. The chain combines TRBV20-1 with TRBJ2-7; 14 nucleotides agree with TRBD2. V trimming: 2 bases; J trimming: 2 bases; junction bases outside the gene matches: 5. The length of the CDR3 is 16 residues. CDR1 is DFQATT, CDR2 SNEGSKA, per germline (reference sequence). CDR3 protein: CSARRLAGGYAYEQYF. Partial CDR3 DNA: TGCAGTGCTAGACGACTAGCGGGAGGGTATGCCTACGAG.

This clone was seen at least ten times. The read is 3 residues too short to cover the CDR3 end, so that end is filled in from the germline J gene. The chain links TRBV11-3 to TRBJ2-5; the match to TRBD2 covers 9 bases. Per the germline V gene, CDR1 is SGHNT and CDR2 is YENEEA. This CDR3 is built from 15 residues. Trimming took 5 bases from V and 5 from J; bases not matched to a gene: 9. CDR3 in amino acids: CASSRGGDSSETQYF. CDR3 bases read: TGTGCCAGCAGCCGCGGGGGGGATTCAAGCGAGACC.

This clone has a count of ten or more. Sequencing ends 3 residues short of the CDR3 end; the germline J gene provides the rest. The chain employs TRBV29-1 and TRBJ2-7, with 7 bases matching TRBD2. V dropped 5 bases and J dropped 2; count of bases not matched to a gene: 6. The CDR3 runs 13 residues. Looked up from germline, CDR1 is SQVTM and CDR2 is ANQGSEA. The sequenced part of the CDR3 DNA is TGCAGCGTTAGAACCGGGGGGACCTACGAG. Translating gives CSVRTGGTYE. The whole CDR3 reads CSVRTGGTYEQYF.

By its share, this clone is medium-sized. The read comes to an end 3 residues before the CDR3 does, leaving the germline J gene to fill in the end. V and J are TRBV6-1 and TRBJ2-2, with TRBD1 as a possible D gene (6 bases). Trimming removed 3 bases at V and 2 bases at J, with 10 bases between. The CDR3 spans 15 residues. Germline CDR1 MNHNS, CDR2 SASEGT. CDR3 region: CASSDTGPNTGELFF. CDR3 DNA (partial): TGTGCCAGCAGTGATACAGGGCCCAACACCGGGGAG.

This clone was recorded at least ten times. The DNA read from the CDR3 is TGTGCCACCAGCAGAGATCTGGGGCAGGGTGGC. Its translation: CATSRDLGQGG. The entire CDR3 protein reads CATSRDLGQGGYTF. V is TRBV15 and J is TRBJ1-2, with TRBD1 as a possible D gene (5 bases). The read comes to an end 3 residues before the CDR3 does, leaving the germline J gene to fill in the end. This CDR3 spans 14 amino acids. Germline V gene data show CDR1 as LNHNV and CDR2 as YYDKDF (reference sequence). Trimming shortened V by 0 bases and J by 7 bases, and 12 bases separated the two germline ends.